The 16 T cell receptor beta chains reported below all come from one sample, sequenced in a study of cytomegalovirus exposure and HLA in healthy donors. The PCR had 60 Vbeta and 13 Jbeta primers. Sequenced by immunoSEQ multiplex PCR; TCRdb stores in-frame clones only, minus some. This repertoire shows fewer than 150,000 clones, around three quarters found once; its top ten account for approximately 6.2%. The material sequenced was PBMCs. These receptors originate from a man in his forties in good health and CMV-seropositive.

This chain joins TRBV18 and TRBJ1-4, with 12 bases aligning to TRBD1. With 4 bases clipped from V and 6 bases from J, the junction kept 3 bases outside the gene matches. This CDR3 region has 15 residues. Per the germline V gene, CDR1 is KGHSH and CDR2 is LQKENI. The CDR3 nucleotides are TGTGCCAGCTCACGGGACAGGGGGCGCGATGAAAAACTGTTTTTT. Residues: CASSRDRGRDEKLFF.

This clone has more than one count but fewer than ten. This chain connects TRBV6-5 to TRBJ1-1; 9 bases map to TRBD1. The CDR3 length is 15 residues. The germline V gene encodes CDR1 MNHEY and CDR2 SVGAGI. Trimming at V came to 4 bases and at J to 5 bases, leaving 8 bases not matched to a gene. The CDR3 nucleotides are TGTGCCAGCAGTTTACAACGACAGGGGGGGACTGAAGCTTTCTTT. Amino acids: CASSLQRQGGTEAFF.

The chain links TRBV19 to TRBJ1-1, with D tentatively TRBD1 (5 bases). The CDR3 length is 15 residues. Per the germline V gene, CDR1 is LNHDA and CDR2 is SQIVND (reference sequence). Trimming shortened V by 7 bases and J by 0 bases, and 15 bases separated the two germline ends. CDR3 nucleotide sequence: TGTGCCAGTACGTTGGGGGGGATTTTGAACACTGAAGCTTTCTTT. This translates into CASTLGGILNTEAFF.

The chain carries TRBV11-2 and TRBJ1-1; weak D call: TRBD1 (5 bases). Trimming cost V 7 bases and J 4 bases, with 16 bases left between them. Germline-derived CDR1 and CDR2 are SGHAT and FQNNGV. The CDR3 loop spans 14 amino acids. The CDR3 DNA reads as TGTGCCAGCAACCCCACTGGAGACAGCACTGAAGCTTTCTTT. Translating it yields CASNPTGDSTEAFF. The full variable domain, in which reference TRBV11-2 and TRBJ1-1 provide the parts outside the CDR3, is EAGVAQSPRYKIIEKRQSVAFWCNPISGHATLYWYQQILGQGPKLLIQFQNNGVVDDSQLPKDRFSAERLKGVDSTLKIQPAKLEDSAVYLCASNPTGDSTEAFFGQGTRLTVV.

This CDR3 reads CASSSTSGSAEQFF. CDR3 in DNA: TGCGCCAGCAGCTCGACTAGCGGGTCGGCGGAGCAGTTCTTC. The genes are TRBV5-1 and TRBJ2-1, with 10 bases identical to TRBD2. The CDR3 has 14 residues. Germline CDR1 is SGHRS and CDR2 is YFSETQ. The V gene end was trimmed by 3 bases and the J gene end by 10 bases; junction bases not matched to a gene: 7.

The CDR3 spells CASSNTGQGNQFF. CDR3 bases: TGTGCCAGCAGCAACACTGGACAGGGGAATCAGTTCTTC. The chain carries TRBV5-4 and TRBJ2-1; TRBD1 matches 9 bases. The ends lost 4 bases at V and 13 bases at J; junction bases unmatched: 9. Germline CDR1 is SGHNT and CDR2 is YYREEE (reference sequence). The CDR3 totals 13 residues.

This clone was observed a few times. V is TRBV19 and J is TRBJ1-5; 9 nucleotides align to TRBD1. The V segment lost 5 bases and the J segment 3 bases; nucleotides outside the gene matches: 8. Germline-derived CDR1 and CDR2 are LNHDA and SQIVND (reference sequence). CDR3 length: 16 residues. The CDR3 loop is CASSGPGQGYNQPQHF. Written as DNA, the CDR3 is TGTGCCAGTAGTGGTCCGGGACAGGGCTACAATCAGCCCCAGCATTTT.

This clone was detected a few times. The J gene is TRBJ2-7, the V gene TRBV6-1, with D tentatively TRBD1 (5 bases). Germline V CDR1 and CDR2: MNHNS, SASEGT. V lost 3 bases to trimming and J lost 7 bases, with 13 bases between them. The CDR3 loop spans 13 amino acids. The DNA for the CDR3 is TGTGCCAGCAGTGACACAGGTAATTGGGAGCAGTACTTC. Amino acid sequence: CASSDTGNWEQYF.

CDR3 loop: CASSLRQGSNNEQFF. The DNA for the CDR3 is TGTGCCAGCAGCTTAAGACAGGGGTCCAACAATGAGCAGTTCTTC. The rearrangement uses TRBV7-2 and TRBJ2-1; 8 bases align to TRBD1. This CDR3 comprises 15 residues. The germline V gene has CDR1 SGHTA and CDR2 FQGNSA. V dropped 2 bases and J dropped 5; count of bases not matched to a gene: 5. Full variable domain (missing parts from reference TRBV7-2 and TRBJ2-1): GAGVSQSPSNKVTEKGKDVELRCDPISGHTALYWYRQSLGQGLEFLIYFQGNSAPDKSGLPSDRFSAERTGGSVSTLTIQRTQQEDSAVYLCASSLRQGSNNEQFFGPGTRLTVL.

Points on this clone: The germline gene is not matched at one end of the junction; a read error may be the cause. The gene calls are TRBV7-2 and TRBJ2-7, with D perhaps matching TRBD1 (5 bases). The CDR3 sequence is 15 residues long. Germline V CDR1 and CDR2: SGHTA, FQGNSA. CDR3 nucleotides: TGTGCCGGCAGCCCCCGGACACCTGGCTCCTACGAGCAGTACTTC. Translation: CAGSPRTPGSYEQYF.

The J gene is TRBJ1-2, the V gene TRBV29-1, with 9 bases that match TRBD1. The CDR3 has 14 amino acids. J gave up 5 bases and V 6 bases, and 10 bases lay outside the gene matches. Germline V CDR1 and CDR2: SQVTM, ANQGSEA. CDR3 nucleotide sequence: TGCAGCGTAAGACAGGGGGAGGCCGGGTATGGCTACACCTTC. Its translation is CSVRQGEAGYGYTF.

This clone was observed a few times. J is TRBJ1-2 and V is TRBV19; TRBD1 is a possible D gene (5 bases). Between the trimmed V and J ends, which lost 5 bases and 2 bases, there was a span of 15 bases. The CDR3 runs to 15 residues. Germline lookup yields CDR1 LNHDA and CDR2 SQIVND (reference sequence). The CDR3 sequence is CASSAQTGRNYGYTF. CDR3 nucleotide sequence: TGTGCCAGTAGTGCCCAAACAGGACGCAACTATGGCTACACCTTC.

The rearrangement links TRBV5-4 to TRBJ2-3; the match to TRBD2 covers 14 bases. The ends lost 4 bases at V and 2 bases at J; junction bases unmatched: 12. CDR3 length: 19 residues. Germline V CDR1 and CDR2: SGHNT, YYREEE (reference sequence). The CDR3 loop is CASSTPGLAGVTLTDTQYF. The CDR3 region has the DNA TGTGCCAGCAGCACCCCGGGACTAGCGGGGGTAACTCTCACAGATACGCAGTATTTT.

CDR3 residues: CTSSQQQGRTEAFF. Here the CDR3 DNA reads TGCACCAGCAGCCAACAACAGGGGAGGACTGAAGCTTTCTTT. V gene TRBV1 combines with J gene TRBJ1-1; the table's D call of TRBD1 was not tested on the DNA. TRBV1 is reported as a pseudogene. CDR3 size: 14 residues.

The count of this clone is one. The chain is built from TRBV5-1 and TRBJ2-1; perhaps TRBD2 as D (6 bases). CDR1 is SGHRS, CDR2 YFSETQ, per germline. Trimming left V 4 bases short and J 2 bases short, with 13 bases between. The CDR3 is 15 residues long. In DNA form, the CDR3 reads TGCGCCAGCAGCCTCCCACGGACTACCTACAATGAGCAGTTCTTC. Translation: CASSLPRTTYNEQFF.

J is TRBJ2-7 and V is TRBV14; possible D gene TRBD2, 5 bases. CDR3 size: 16 residues. Trimming took off 1 base at V and 6 bases at J, with 19 bases between the two ends. Germline V gene data show CDR1 as SGHDN and CDR2 as FVKESK. The CDR3 protein is CASSQVSGDFISEQYF. The DNA for the CDR3 is TGTGCCAGCAGCCAAGTGTCCGGGGATTTCATTTCCGAGCAGTACTTC.